The source of this TCR beta chain is a study of CD8 T cells in Susac syndrome. Study findings and constraints: Only a relatively small number of individuals were included in the TCR sequencing and HLA analysis.

CDR3 length: 13 residues. Germline loops: CDR1 SGHNT, CDR2 YYREEE (reference sequence). Trimming pared 2 bases from V and 4 bases from J, leaving 9 bases between. A word on this clonotype: The antigen is unknown.

TCR beta from blood CD8+ and CD4+ T cells was sequenced. TEMRA cells were FACS-enriched, unlike CD8+ and CD4+ T cells, which were negatively isolated. When the RNA was reverse transcribed, random hexamers were used with an input of roughly 0.45 to 1 ug. Multiplex immunoSEQ PCR targeted 54 Vbeta and 13 Jbeta TCR beta segments. TCRdb called the immunoSEQ multiplex PCR reads again in MiXCR, with one record for every CDR3 protein. The profile shows some 400,000 distinct CDR3 sequences, around 83% of them singletons. The sequenced material came from CD8+ T cells from PBMCs. The sequence came from a human donor with multiple sclerosis. The genes are TRBV5-4 and TRBJ1-1, with D maybe TRBD1 (5 bases). The CDR3 coding sequence is TGTGCCAGCAGCTTCAGGGAAGCCACTGAAGCTTTCTTT. It codes for CASSFREATEAFF.